This T cell receptor beta chain was observed in a study of blood T cells in healthy people across ages. Study outcomes and limitations: A strong correlation was seen between TCR beta diversity and naive T cell percentage.

Then a second PCR, running roughly 7 to 11 cycles, was carried out with a sample-barcoded 5' primer and a J-beta primer mix. Each CDR3 protein is one row after TCRdb ran MiXCR on the 5' RACE reads. The sample yields under 2 million distinct CDR3 sequences, about 35% seen once. Germline CDR1 and CDR2: SGHRS and YFSETQ. Trimming took off 4 bases at V and 6 bases at J, with 14 bases between the two ends. The CDR3 runs to 14 residues. A word on this clonotype: Its matching antigen is unknown.

For every donor, a draw yielded ten milliliters of peripheral blood. The TCR sequence derives from a woman in her thirties in good health. Specimen: blood. The rearrangement uses TRBV5-1 and TRBJ2-1, with D hard to call. CDR3 DNA: TGCGCCAGCAGCGGACGAAATAAGGCCAATGAGCAGTTCTTC. Translation gives CASSGRNKANEQFF.